This T cell receptor (beta chain) derives from a study of T cell responses to AZD1222 COVID-19 vaccine. Generated by immunoSEQ multiplex PCR, the TCRdb table keeps only in-frame clones and is missing some. The table lists about 150,000 clones, approximately 87% of them singletons, with approximately 5.1% in the top ten. The CDR3 is made up of 15 amino acids. V was pared by 2 bases and J by 6 bases, with 14 bases between. In germline, CDR1 is SGHRS, CDR2 YFSETQ. The gene calls are TRBV5-1 and TRBJ1-4; a weak D match, TRBD1 (5 bases). The source is an adult in good health. The material was peripheral blood, obtained on day 0 of MenACWY control vaccination. The chain's CDR3 is CASSFVGVPDEKLFF. For the CDR3, the DNA is TGCGCCAGCAGCTTTGTGGGGGTCCCGGATGAAAAACTGTTTTTT.